This T cell receptor beta chain was sequenced for a study of blood T cell repertoires in COVID-19. As for the study in general: Some COVID-19 samples were acute and others convalescent; all came from the United States, Italy and Spain. Sources were T cells, B-cell-depleted T cells, or PBMCs; the material itself was cDNA or gDNA.

The authors' processing: Amplification from reference gene primers served as the basis for estimated nucleated cell counts. Clones were sequenced by immunoSEQ multiplex PCR, and TCRdb holds only the in-frame ones, with some missing. V, J and clone size derive from that table, while D and trimming were established from the DNA sequence. Of over 250,000 clones listed, 88% are singletons. The germline V gene has CDR1 MNHEY and CDR2 SMNVEV (reference sequence). V was clipped by 5 bases and J by 5 bases; unmatched bases: 9. This CDR3 has 15 amino acids. The clonotype comes from a woman aged 40 to 50 who had recovered from COVID-19. The rearrangement uses TRBV27 and TRBJ1-2, with 9 nucleotides matching TRBD1. Source material: peripheral blood. DNA of the CDR3: TGTGCCAGCAGTCCGCGCCGGGACAGGGCGTATGGCTACACCTTC. Amino acids: CASSPRRDRAYGYTF.